What follows describes a single T cell receptor (beta chain). Its antigen remains unidentified. This sample stems from a study of T cell responses to AZD1222 COVID-19 vaccine. General study points: At baseline, just five to seven AZD1222 recipients tested seropositive. Sampled repertoires all dated from after the peak T cell response. Most donors were white British, females outnumbered males, and clonal diversity was possibly underestimated.

The CDR3 consists of 15 residues. V gave up 0 bases and J gave up 4 bases, with 13 bases separating them. CDR1 is SGHKS, CDR2 YYEKEE, per germline (reference sequence). Sequencing was performed with immunoSEQ multiplex PCR; in TCRdb, only in-frame clones are kept and a portion is missing. This sample has about 100,000 clones; 70% to 90% occur once, and the top ten carry roughly 2.5%. The material sequenced was peripheral blood, taken 28 days after the second AZD1222 dose. The receptor was derived from an adult who received the AZD1222 COVID-19 vaccine. The chain is built from TRBV5-5 and TRBJ2-5; D is undetermined. DNA of the CDR3: TGTGCCAGCAGCTTGGGTTTGGTGCCGGGAGAGACCCAGTACTTC. This sequence encodes CASSLGLVPGETQYF. Variable domain in full (rest from reference TRBV5-5 and TRBJ2-5): DAGVTQSPTHLIKTRGQQVTLRCSPISGHKSVSWYQQVLGQGPQFIFQYYEKEERGRGNFPDRFSARQFPNYSSELNVNALLLGDSALYLCASSLGLVPGETQYFGPGTRLLVL.